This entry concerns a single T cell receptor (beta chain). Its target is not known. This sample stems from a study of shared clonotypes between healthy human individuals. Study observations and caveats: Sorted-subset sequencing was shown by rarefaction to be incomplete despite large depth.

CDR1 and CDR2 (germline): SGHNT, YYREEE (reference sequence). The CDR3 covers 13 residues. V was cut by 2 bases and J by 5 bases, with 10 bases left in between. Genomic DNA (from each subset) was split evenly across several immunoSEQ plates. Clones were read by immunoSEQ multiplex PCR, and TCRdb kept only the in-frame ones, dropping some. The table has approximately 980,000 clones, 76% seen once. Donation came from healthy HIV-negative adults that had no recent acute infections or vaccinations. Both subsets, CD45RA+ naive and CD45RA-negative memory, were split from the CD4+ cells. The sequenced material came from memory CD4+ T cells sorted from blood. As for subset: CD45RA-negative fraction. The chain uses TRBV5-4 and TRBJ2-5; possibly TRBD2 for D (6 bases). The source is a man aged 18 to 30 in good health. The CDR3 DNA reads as TGTGCCAGCAGCTTACAGGCGGGGGAGACCCAGTACTTC. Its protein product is CASSLQAGETQYF.